Listed here are 12 T cell receptor beta chains from one sample, sequenced in a study of metastatic and nonmetastatic thyroid tumors. Patients were all untreated before their thyroid surgery. TCRdb re-analyzed the PCR reads through MiXCR. The profile shows tens of thousands of clones, less than 25% of them singletons. Material: tumor tissue. These receptors were taken from a female donor with papillary thyroid cancer or a benign thyroid nodule (not recorded which). Some clones in this sample may be carry-over from other donors' samples.

This clone was counted at least ten times. The chain links TRBV2 to TRBJ1-6; no definite D call. Germline V gene data show CDR1 as SNHLY and CDR2 as FYNNEI. Trimming took 2 bases from V and 18 from J, leaving 20 bases between them. This CDR3 is built from 14 residues. This CDR3 is CASSERSAYDGPHF. The CDR3 bases are TGTGCCAGCAGTGAAAGGTCAGCCTACGACGGTCCCCACTTT.

This clone has only a few counts. One end of the junction fails to match germline, which may point to a read error. V gene TRBV6-2 or TRBV6-3 combines with J gene TRBJ2-7, with 7 positions matching TRBD2. CDR1 and CDR2 from the germline V gene are MNHEY and SVGEGT. The CDR3 has 14 amino acids. For the CDR3, the DNA is TGTGCCAGCAGGTCGCTAGCGGTCTCCTCCGAGCAGTACTTC. It is translated as CASRSLAVSSEQYF.

This clone showed up many times. The chain has TRBV10-1 and TRBJ2-2; no definite D call. The germline CDR1 and CDR2 sequences are WNHNN and SYGVQD (reference sequence). This CDR3 is 13 amino acids long. V lost 6 bases, J lost 4 bases, and 9 bases lay in between. Written as DNA, the CDR3 is TGCGCCAGCAGGGATGGCCGCACCGGGGAGCTGTTTTTT. Translation gives CASRDGRTGELFF.

This clone was observed a handful of times. Possible read error: a much larger clone is one base away. This CDR3 is also generated by other DNA sequences in the sample. The CDR3 protein is CASSPGPGVAGESYNEQFF. CDR3 in DNA: TGCGCCAGCAGCCCCGGGCCCGGCGTGGCGGGAGAGTCATACAATGAGCAGTTCTTC. The V call is TRBV5-1, the J call TRBJ2-1; 7 nucleotides agree with TRBD2. Trimming cost V 4 bases and J 4 bases; bases outside gene matches: 20. This CDR3 contains 19 residues. Germline V gene lookup returns CDR1 SGHRS and CDR2 YFSETQ.

This clone has at least ten counts. The chain has TRBV6-1 and TRBJ2-5, with 7 bases lining up with TRBD2. Germline assignment: CDR1 MNHNS and CDR2 SASEGT. Trimming took 8 bases from V and 3 from J; bases not matched to a gene: 6. The CDR3 consists of 13 residues. CDR3 in amino acids: CASEVTSEETQYF. The CDR3 nucleotides are TGTGCCAGCGAGGTAACTAGCGAAGAGACCCAGTACTTC.

The chain recombines TRBV7-3 with TRBJ1-1, with TRBD1 matching 7 bases. CDR1 and CDR2 (germline): SGHTA, FQGTGA. This CDR3 has 14 amino acids. V lost 5 bases to trimming and J lost 3 bases; unmatched junction nucleotides: 6. CDR3 bases: TGTGCCAGCAGCACGGACAGGTTTGACACTGAAGCTTTCTTT. Protein sequence: CASSTDRFDTEAFF.

This clone came up many times. The J gene is TRBJ2-7, the V gene TRBV25-1; the match to TRBD2 covers 7 bases. Germline V gene lookup returns CDR1 MGHDK and CDR2 SYGVNS. V shed 3 bases and J 6 bases; nucleotides not matched to a gene: 2. The length of the CDR3 is 12 residues. CDR3 nucleotides: TGTGCCAGCAGTGAGGGAGGGGCCGAGCAGTACTTC. It encodes CASSEGGAEQYF.

This chain connects TRBV11-1 to TRBJ1-3; 9 nucleotides agree with TRBD1. Germline V gene lookup returns CDR1 SGHAT and CDR2 FQDESV (reference sequence). The CDR3 is made up of 16 amino acids. V gave up 0 bases and J gave up 4 bases; unmatched junction bases: 4. Written as DNA, the CDR3 is TGTGCCAGCAGCTTAGCTGCGGGACAGGGCGGAAACACCATATATTTT. Residues: CASSLAAGQGGNTIYF. Combining the CDR3 with reference TRBV11-1 and TRBJ1-3 gives the whole variable domain EAEVAQSPRYKITEKSQAVAFWCDPISGHATLYWYRQILGQGPELLVQFQDESVVDDSQLPKDRFSAERLKGVDSTLKIQPAELGDSAMYLCASSLAAGQGGNTIYFGEGSWLTVV.

The chain employs TRBV20-1 and TRBJ1-1; 9 nucleotides match TRBD1. CDR1 and CDR2 from the germline V gene are DFQATT and SNEGSKA (reference sequence). CDR3 length: 17 amino acids. V lost 3 bases and J lost 0; bases outside the gene matches: 11. The CDR3 sequence: CSASNRGRLRVNTEAFF. The CDR3 nucleotides read TGCAGTGCTAGTAACAGGGGGCGATTAAGAGTGAACACTGAAGCTTTCTTT.

This sequence joins TRBV5-5 and TRBJ1-4, with D unclear. This CDR3 has 12 amino acids. Trimming cost V 4 bases and J 8 bases, with 9 bases left between them. The germline CDR1 and CDR2 sequences are SGHKS and YYEKEE (reference sequence). Here the CDR3 reads CASSPQTEKLFF. Here the CDR3 DNA reads TGTGCCAGCAGCCCGCAGACGGAAAAACTGTTTTTT.

This clone was found many times. The chain links TRBV12-5 to TRBJ2-2; TRBD2 might be the D (6 bases). Germline CDR1 and CDR2: LGHNT and FRNRAP. V lost 1 base and J 0 bases, leaving 12 bases between the germline ends. This CDR3 contains 17 residues. The CDR3 reads CASGLAAGIANTGELFF. The CDR3 DNA follows: TGTGCTAGTGGTTTGGCCGCGGGGATCGCGAACACCGGGGAGCTGTTTTTT.

In nucleotides, the CDR3 is TGTGCCTGGAGTTACACGGCTGGAAACACCATATATTTT. It is translated as CAWSYTAGNTIYF. The chain has TRBV30 and TRBJ1-3; unclear D gene. CDR3 length: 13 residues. V shed 2 bases and J shed 2 bases, with 7 bases lying between them. Germline-derived CDR1 and CDR2 are GTSNPN and SVGIG (reference sequence). The full variable domain, with the rest looked up from reference TRBV30 and TRBJ1-3, is SQTIHQWPATLVQPVGSPLSLECTVEGTSNPNLYWYRQAAGRGLQLLFYSVGIGQISSEVPQNLSASRPQDRQFILSSKKLLLSDSGFYLCAWSYTAGNTIYFGEGSWLTVV.